This T cell receptor (beta chain) was obtained from a study of blood T cell repertoires in COVID-19. How the authors handled the data: The assay estimated nucleated cells by amplifying reference gene primers. Sequencing was performed with immunoSEQ multiplex PCR; in TCRdb, only in-frame clones are kept and a portion is missing. Clonal size and the V and J genes are those of that table, whereas D and trimming came from the DNA. The sample consists of 200,000 to 250,000 clones, about 85% of them appearing once. Trimming left V 10 bases short and J 1 base short, with 15 bases between. This CDR3 contains 14 residues. The germline gives CDR1 SGHTA, CDR2 FQGTGA. This clone has only one observation.

This sequence was found in a woman aged 80 or over with active or convalescent COVID-19. Sequencing input: peripheral blood. The chain links TRBV7-3 to TRBJ2-3, with D possibly matching TRBD2 (5 bases). CDR3 sequence: CATSKGGRTDTQYF. In DNA form, the CDR3 reads TGTGCCACTAGCAAGGGCGGGCGCACAGATACGCAGTATTTT.